This TCR beta chain is from a study of T cell repertoires in cytomegalovirus infection. Study information: Researchers turned to recently identified HLA-C-restricted CMV epitopes as well as well-studied HLA-B-restricted ones. Public TCR beta signature analysis indicated the presence of both CMV infection and matching HLA type. Study conclusions and caveats: Across the ex vivo response, the dominant clonotypes were HLA-C-restricted CMV-specific TCR beta clonotypes.

From the reads, TCRdb called clonotypes with MiXCR, one entry per CDR3 protein. The profile shows a few hundred thousand distinct CDR3 sequences, approximately 40% of them singletons. Details on this clonotype: Antigen specificity is unknown.

Looked up from germline, CDR1 is MNHNY and CDR2 is SVGAGI (reference sequence). V lost 7 bases, J lost 5 bases, and 16 bases lay in between. CDR3 length: 14 residues. The gene calls are TRBV6-6 and TRBJ2-3, with a possible D match to TRBD2 (5 bases). The clonotype comes from a human donor in good health (CMV status not recorded). Some clones in this sample may be carry-over from other donors' samples. The sequences come from cultured PBMCs, collected from culture after CMV antigen stimulation. The CDR3 sequence is CASTVTTAGDTQYF. The CDR3 DNA is TGTGCCAGCACTGTGACTACAGCTGGAGATACGCAGTATTTT.